This T cell receptor (beta chain) was recovered during a study of OX40 agonist ivuxolimab in advanced cancers. CDR1 SGHRS and CDR2 YFSETQ come from the germline V gene. The V end was cut by 0 bases, the J end by 1 base, with 5 bases between. CDR3 length: 13 residues. Using immunoSEQ multiplex PCR, the repertoire was profiled, and TCRdb retains in-frame clones only, with some absent. The table shows 73,000 or so clones, with under 95% occurring only once. This sequence was found in an adult with an advanced solid tumor such as melanoma, head and neck, liver or kidney cancer. The chain links TRBV5-1 to TRBJ2-7; D gene ambiguous. This specimen consisted of CD4+ or CD8+ T cells sorted from blood, obtained in a trial of the OX40 agonist ivuxolimab. CDR3 in amino acids: CASSLERSYEQYF. The CDR3 DNA sequence: TGCGCCAGCAGCTTGGAACGGTCCTACGAGCAGTACTTC.